This TCR beta chain originates from a study of OX40 agonist ivuxolimab in advanced cancers. The wider study: Patients were dosed with the agonistic anti-OX40 (CD134) antibody ivuxolimab.

Profiled with immunoSEQ multiplex PCR; TCRdb holds only in-frame clones, not every one. The table includes about 64,000 clones, around 84% detected once. CDR3 length: 14 amino acids. CDR1 and CDR2 (germline): GTSNPN, SVGIG (reference sequence). The ends lost 3 bases at V and 5 bases at J; junction bases unmatched: 6. Findings and caveats of the study: Both CD4+ and CD8+ T cell populations in blood had undergone clonal expansion by week 6 at 0.1 to 3.0 mg/kg.

Autoimmune disease history or systemic immunosuppression was exclusionary. As for this clone: What it binds is unknown.

The sequencing here drew on CD4+ or CD8+ T cells sorted from blood, taken in a trial of the OX40 agonist ivuxolimab. The V and J genes are TRBV30 and TRBJ2-1; 8 bases match TRBD2. The origin of this receptor is an adult with an advanced solid tumor such as melanoma, head and neck, liver or kidney cancer. The CDR3 loop is CAWSPGLGDNEQFF. The CDR3 DNA reads TGTGCCTGGAGCCCGGGACTAGGTGACAATGAGCAGTTCTTC.